One and the same sample provided the 19 T cell receptor beta chains below, sequenced in a study of identifying expanded T cells in peripheral blood. Repertoires were generated with immunoSEQ multiplex PCR, while TCRdb's copy carries only in-frame clones and drops some. The sample comprises 50,000 to 70,000 clones, approximately 87% of which are singletons, and roughly 4.5% rests with the top ten. Sequencing input: blood. Source of these receptors: a person aged 18 to 69 in good health.

The chain links TRBV5-1 to TRBJ2-5; TRBD2 matches at 8 bases. From germline, CDR1 is SGHRS and CDR2 YFSETQ. V shed 4 bases and J 2 bases; nucleotides not matched to a gene: 7. CDR3 length: 15 amino acids. CDR3 protein: CASSILRGGQETQYF. CDR3 nucleotide sequence: TGCGCCAGCAGCATCCTGCGCGGGGGGCAAGAGACCCAGTACTTC.

This clone was seen just once. The chain carries TRBV5-4 and TRBJ2-7; 8 bases agree with TRBD2. The CDR3 is 15 amino acids. V was clipped by 0 bases and J by 3 bases; unmatched bases: 5. The germline V gene has CDR1 SGHNT and CDR2 YYREEE (reference sequence). The CDR3 protein is CASSLARGGYYEQYF. Here the CDR3 DNA reads TGTGCCAGCAGCTTGGCTCGGGGGGGTTACTACGAGCAGTACTTC.

This rearrangement joins TRBV11-2 to TRBJ1-1, with 8 positions matching TRBD1. This CDR3 region has 14 residues. The V and J ends lost 4 bases and 1 base, in that order; junction bases with no gene match: 2. Looked up from germline, CDR1 is SGHAT and CDR2 is FQNNGV. The CDR3 nucleotides are TGTGCCAGCAGCTGGGGGACAGGGAACACTGAAGCTTTCTTT. This gives the protein CASSWGTGNTEAFF.

V and J are TRBV10-1 and TRBJ2-6; D call uncertain. V lost 4 bases, J lost 0 bases, and 10 bases lay in between. CDR1 WNHNN and CDR2 SYGVQD come from the germline V gene (reference sequence). The CDR3 is 16 amino acids. CDR3 in DNA: TGCGCCAGCAGTGGGGGTCCCCTCTCTGGGGCCAACGTCCTGACTTTC. Translated: CASSGGPLSGANVLTF.

This chain uses TRBV7-2 with TRBJ1-2, with TRBD1 matching over 9 bases. Per the germline V gene, CDR1 is SGHTA and CDR2 is FQGNSA. The CDR3 totals 17 residues. J lost 4 bases, V lost 6 bases, and 15 bases had no gene match. The chain's CDR3 is CASRIDSTGGTVYGYTF. DNA of the CDR3: TGTGCCAGCAGAATAGATAGCACAGGGGGCACCGTCTATGGCTACACCTTC.

This chain joins TRBV4-1 and TRBJ2-1; tentatively, D is TRBD2 (7 bases). Germline CDR1 and CDR2: MGHRA and YSYEKL. Trimming took 4 bases from V and 9 from J, leaving 19 bases between them. This CDR3 is built from 15 residues. CDR3 in DNA: TGCGCCAGCAGCCCATTTTCCGGGGGGCGGGGTGAGCAGTTCTTC. This codes for CASSPFSGGRGEQFF.

The chain uses TRBV7-9 and TRBJ2-7; 9 bases are a match to TRBD2. Looked up from germline, CDR1 is SEHNR and CDR2 is FQNEAQ (reference sequence). The CDR3 has 16 residues. The V and J ends lost 2 bases and 1 base, in that order; junction bases with no gene match: 6. DNA for the CDR3: TGTGCCAGCAGCTTATCCCGACTAGCGGATTCCTACGAGCAGTACTTC. Amino acid sequence: CASSLSRLADSYEQYF.

This clone came up once. V usage is TRBV15 and J usage is TRBJ2-7; 7 nucleotides agree with TRBD2. This CDR3 is 15 amino acids long. CDR1 and CDR2 (germline): LNHNV, YYDKDF (reference sequence). The V segment lost 6 bases and the J segment 5 bases; nucleotides outside the gene matches: 13. CDR3 coding DNA: TGTGCCACCAGTCTAGGGGCGGGAGCCCGGAACGAGCAGTACTTC. Amino acid sequence: CATSLGAGARNEQYF.

V is TRBV4-2 and J is TRBJ2-3, with D possibly TRBD2 on 5 matching bases. Trimming stripped 0 bases from V and 2 bases from J, with 12 bases between. The germline V gene has CDR1 LGHNA and CDR2 YNFKEQ. The CDR3 extends over 16 amino acids. CDR3 sequence reads: CASSQERGQPTDTQYF. The CDR3 DNA reads as TGTGCCAGCAGCCAAGAAAGAGGGCAACCCACAGATACGCAGTATTTT.

J is TRBJ2-3 and V is TRBV5-6, with TRBD2 matching over 10 bases. CDR3 size: 16 residues. The germline V gene has CDR1 SGHDT and CDR2 YYEEEE. Trimming at V came to 4 bases and at J to 0 bases, leaving 5 bases not matched to a gene. CDR3 DNA sequence: TGTGCCAGCAGCACCGCGACTAGCGGGAGCACAGATACGCAGTATTTT. It encodes CASSTATSGSTDTQYF.

This chain links TRBV28 with TRBJ2-1, with 7 bases lining up with TRBD1. The V and J ends lost 3 bases and 10 bases, in that order; junction bases with no gene match: 12. CDR3 length: 15 residues. Germline V lookup: CDR1 MDHEN, CDR2 SYDVKM. For the CDR3, the DNA is TGTGCCAGCAGTTTCCCCCCCCGGACAGGCAACGAGCAGTTCTTC. Translated, it gives CASSFPPRTGNEQFF.

This chain uses TRBV18 with TRBJ2-7; 8 bases are shared with TRBD1. Germline V gene lookup returns CDR1 KGHSH and CDR2 LQKENI. The junction had 11 bases not matched to a gene; V was cut back by 8 bases and J by 2 bases. The CDR3 is made up of 15 amino acids. In DNA, the CDR3 is TGTGCCAGCGTTATAGACAGGGGCGGACCCTACGAGCAGTACTTC. Amino acids: CASVIDRGGPYEQYF.

V and J are TRBV10-2 and TRBJ2-3, with D unresolved. V lost 9 bases and J lost 12, with 25 bases in between. The germline CDR1 and CDR2 sequences are WSHSY and SAAADI. The CDR3 extends over 14 amino acids. CDR3 coding DNA: TGCGCCAGTGCTTCGGGCGGCCTACGTCCTACACAGTATTTT. This translates into CASASGGLRPTQYF.

The chain combines TRBV6-5 with TRBJ2-7, with D maybe TRBD1 (6 bases). The CDR3 covers 13 residues. The germline V gene encodes CDR1 MNHEY and CDR2 SVGAGI. With 8 bases removed from V and 3 bases from J, the gap between germline ends came to 14 bases. This chain's CDR3 is CASGRTDFYEQYF. In nucleotides, the CDR3 is TGTGCCAGCGGCCGGACAGATTTCTACGAGCAGTACTTC.

V and J are TRBV19 and TRBJ1-5; no clear D. V dropped 3 bases and J dropped 1 base, with 10 bases sitting between them. The germline V gene has CDR1 LNHDA and CDR2 SQIVND (reference sequence). The CDR3 contains 15 residues. This CDR3 reads CASSIPYRSNQPQHF. The CDR3 nucleotides are TGTGCCAGTAGTATCCCCTATAGGAGCAATCAGCCCCAGCATTTT.

There are a few counts of this clone. The chain combines TRBV5-1 with TRBJ1-2; TRBD1 aligns across 8 bases. The V gene's germline CDR1 is SGHRS and CDR2 YFSETQ. The CDR3 is 13 amino acids. Losses at the gene ends were 2 bases for V and 7 bases for J; bases not matched to a gene: 4. CDR3 residues: CASSFQGASGYTF. CDR3 DNA: TGCGCCAGCAGCTTTCAGGGGGCGAGTGGCTACACCTTC.

The rearrangement joins TRBV18 to TRBJ2-3, with D perhaps matching TRBD1 (5 bases). Germline CDR1 and CDR2: KGHSH and LQKENI. V dropped 3 bases and J dropped 0 bases, with 19 bases sitting between them. The CDR3 has 18 residues. CDR3: CASSPGNPGLPSTDTQYF. CDR3 nucleotides: TGTGCCAGCTCACCGGGGAATCCAGGGCTCCCCAGCACAGATACGCAGTATTTT.

The chain links TRBV28 to TRBJ2-1, with 7 bases that match TRBD2. V lost 4 bases to trimming and J lost 8 bases; unmatched junction nucleotides: 8. This CDR3 has 14 residues. Germline values: CDR1 MDHEN, CDR2 SYDVKM. The CDR3 here is CASSSGGTKDEQFF. The CDR3 nucleotides read TGTGCCAGCAGTTCCGGCGGGACTAAGGATGAGCAGTTCTTC.

The chain carries TRBV30 and TRBJ1-1, with D possibly TRBD1 on 5 matching bases. The V end lost 0 bases, the J end lost 8 bases, and 16 bases lay between the germline ends. The V gene's germline CDR1 is GTSNPN and CDR2 SVGIG (reference sequence). CDR3 length: 14 amino acids. The CDR3: CAWSVRGTPLEAFF. The CDR3 DNA is TGTGCCTGGAGTGTACGGGGGACCCCATTAGAAGCTTTCTTT.